The next 30 T cell receptor beta chains were all read from a single sample in a study of blood T cells in healthy people across ages. Using a J-beta primer mix together with a sample-barcoded 5' primer, a second PCR was run for roughly 7 to 11 cycles. TCRdb used MiXCR to reprocess the 5' RACE reads, holding one entry per CDR3 protein. Of about 840,000 distinct CDR3 sequences listed, about 27% are singletons. These data are also associated with another study on T cells of mothers and their children.

The specimen was blood. All receptors come from a middle-aged woman in good health.

This clonotype was counted a few times. This chain joins TRBV5-1 and TRBJ2-7; tentatively, D is TRBD1 or TRBD2 (5 bases each). V lost 5 bases and J 6 bases, leaving 18 bases between the germline ends. CDR1 SGHRS and CDR2 YFSETQ come from the germline V gene. The CDR3 is 14 residues long. As DNA, the CDR3 is TGCGCCAGCAGTGGGGGTCCGGGAAGCGGCGAGCAGTACTTC. It specifies CASSGGPGSGEQYF.

In this sample, this clonotype turned up a few times. A much larger clone sits a single nucleotide away, making a read error possible. The rearrangement links TRBV7-2 to TRBJ2-7, with 7 nucleotides matching TRBD1. V lost 5 bases to trimming and J lost 3 bases; unmatched junction nucleotides: 7. The V gene's germline CDR1 is SGHTA and CDR2 FQGNSA. The CDR3 is 14 residues long. CDR3 loop: CASSIRDSRYEQYF. DNA of the CDR3: TGTGCCAGCAGCATCCGGGACAGTCGCTACGAGCAGTACTTC. Combining the CDR3 with reference TRBV7-2 and TRBJ2-7 gives the whole variable domain GAGVSQSPSNKVTEKGKDVELRCDPISGHTALYWYRQSLGQGLEFLIYFQGNSAPDKSGLPSDRFSAERTGGSVSTLTIQRTQQEDSAVYLCASSIRDSRYEQYFGPGTRLTVT.

This clonotype was counted only a few times. V gene TRBV30 combines with J gene TRBJ2-5; tentative D call: TRBD1 (5 bases). This CDR3 is built from 12 residues. In germline, CDR1 is GTSNPN, CDR2 SVGIG (reference sequence). V lost 3 bases and J 1 base, leaving 6 bases between the germline ends. The CDR3 DNA sequence: TGTGCCTGGAGAGGGGCCCAAGAGACCCAGTACTTC. Translation: CAWRGAQETQYF.

This clonotype was picked up a small number of times. This chain uses TRBV20-1 with TRBJ2-4, with TRBD2 matching 7 bases. The DNA matches TRBJ2-7 better at its end, which makes the J call doubtful. This CDR3 region has 13 residues. In germline, CDR1 is DFQATT, CDR2 SNEGSKA (reference sequence). The CDR3 sequence is CSAREASGYEQYF. The DNA of the CDR3 is TGCAGTGCTCGTGAGGCTAGCGGTTACGAGCAGTACTTC.

This clonotype was counted at least ten times. This chain joins TRBV6-5 and TRBJ2-1; D might be TRBD1 or TRBD2, each matching 5 bases. Germline CDR1 and CDR2: MNHEY and SVGAGI. The length of the CDR3 is 14 residues. Trimming cost V 2 bases and J 6 bases, with 11 bases left between them. The CDR3 DNA reads as TGTGCCAGCAGTTACCCGGGACGGGGCAATGAGCAGTTCTTC. Translation: CASSYPGRGNEQFF.

This clonotype appeared a single time. A read error is possible here, since a much larger clone lies one base away. This rearrangement joins TRBV12-3 or TRBV12-4 to TRBJ1-2; tentative D call: TRBD1 (6 bases). This CDR3 has 15 amino acids. V gave up 7 bases and J gave up 0 bases, with 15 bases separating them. The CDR3 protein is CASNLGQLANYGYTF. In DNA form, the CDR3 reads TGTGCCAGCAACCTAGGACAGCTAGCTAACTATGGCTACACCTTC.

This clonotype has more than one count but fewer than ten. The chain carries TRBV7-9 and TRBJ2-1, with 8 positions matching TRBD1. The V gene end was trimmed by 3 bases and the J gene end by 6 bases; junction bases not matched to a gene: 4. The CDR3 extends over 14 amino acids. The germline CDR1 and CDR2 sequences are SEHNR and FQNEAQ (reference sequence). The CDR3 spells CASSFGTGVNEQFF. The DNA of the CDR3 is TGTGCCAGCAGCTTTGGGACAGGCGTCAATGAGCAGTTCTTC.

In this sample, this clonotype turned up many times. This chain uses TRBV4-3 with TRBJ2-5; D may correspond to TRBD1 or TRBD2 (5 bases each). Germline CDR1 and CDR2: LGHNA and YSLEER. The CDR3 runs 13 residues. Trimming left V 1 base short and J 9 bases short, with 12 bases between. DNA for the CDR3: TGCGCCAGCAGCCAAGGGACGGTGGGGGCCCAGTACTTC. It yields the protein CASSQGTVGAQYF.

This clonotype came up a few times. This chain connects TRBV6-5 to TRBJ1-4; 8 bases are shared with TRBD1. Trimming cost V 6 bases and J 3 bases; bases outside gene matches: 9. In germline, CDR1 is MNHEY, CDR2 SVGAGI. This CDR3 has 16 residues. In DNA, the CDR3 is TGTGCCAGCAGCTTACACGGACAGGGTGCTAATGAAAAACTGTTTTTT. Its protein product is CASSLHGQGANEKLFF.

This clonotype was observed many times. This sequence joins TRBV20-1 and TRBJ2-1; 7 nucleotides line up with TRBD2. This CDR3 has 14 amino acids. V dropped 7 bases and J dropped 8; count of bases not matched to a gene: 14. Germline assignment: CDR1 DFQATT and CDR2 SNEGSKA (reference sequence). The chain's CDR3 is CSGAPRLARDEQFF. The CDR3 region has the DNA TGCAGTGGAGCGCCCCGACTAGCCCGCGATGAGCAGTTCTTC.

In this sample, this clonotype turned up a few times. The CDR3 is CASSGDRAGAFF. CDR3 sequence (DNA): TGTGCCAGCAGTGGGGACAGGGCTGGAGCTTTCTTT. The rearrangement joins TRBV2 to TRBJ1-1, with 9 bases matching TRBD1. The CDR3 consists of 12 residues. Germline values: CDR1 SNHLY, CDR2 FYNNEI. V lost 4 bases and J lost 10; bases outside the gene matches: 4.

The rearrangement uses TRBV15 and TRBJ1-1; D is uncertain. Trimming left V 0 bases short and J 8 bases short, with 13 bases between. The CDR3 runs 14 residues. The germline V gene has CDR1 LNHNV and CDR2 YYDKDF (reference sequence). DNA for the CDR3: TGTGCCACCAGCAGAGATCTAGCCTCCGCGGAAGCTTTCTTT. This encodes CATSRDLASAEAFF.

Worth noting for this clonotype: The junction does not match germline at one end; this may be a read error. V gene TRBV12-3 or TRBV12-4 combines with J gene TRBJ2-3, with 8 bases that match TRBD2. The length of the CDR3 is 14 residues. The CDR3: CASRTSGSTDAQYF. CDR3 in DNA: TGTGCCAGCAGAACTAGCGGTAGCACAGATGCGCAATATTTT.

The sample holds one count of this clonotype. The chain carries TRBV9 and TRBJ1-1; 7 positions agree with TRBD1. Germline lookup yields CDR1 SGDLS and CDR2 YYNGEE. Trimming cost V 0 bases and J 1 base; bases outside gene matches: 6. CDR3 length equals 16 residues. The CDR3 loop reads CASSVVGPGGNTEAFF. The DNA of the CDR3 is TGTGCCAGCAGCGTAGTGGGGCCAGGGGGGAACACTGAAGCTTTCTTT.

Only a few counts were recorded for this clonotype. The rearrangement joins TRBV12-3 or TRBV12-4 to TRBJ2-2; a weak D match, TRBD1 (6 bases). Trimming shortened V by 5 bases and J by 4 bases, and 11 bases separated the two germline ends. CDR3 length equals 14 residues. As DNA, the CDR3 is TGTGCCAGCAGTCCCGCAGGGGTCACCGGGGAGCTGTTTTTT. This codes for CASSPAGVTGELFF.

This clonotype was detected only a few times. This sequence joins TRBV12-3 or TRBV12-4 and TRBJ1-2; perhaps TRBD1 as D (5 bases). V gave up 5 bases and J gave up 8 bases, with 15 bases separating them. This CDR3 contains 13 residues. In DNA, the CDR3 is TGTGCCAGCAGTCCAGGGCCCTGGCGGGGCTACACCTTC. Its translation: CASSPGPWRGYTF.

The rearrangement uses TRBV24-1 and TRBJ2-1, with 9 bases fitting TRBD2. Germline V gene sequence: CDR1 KGHDR, CDR2 SFDVKD. The CDR3 totals 16 residues. V lost 0 bases, J lost 5 bases, and 4 bases stayed unmatched. For the CDR3, the DNA is TGTGCCACCAGTGATTTGTTGGCGGGGGGGCACAATGAGCAGTTCTTC. This sequence encodes CATSDLLAGGHNEQFF.

This rearrangement joins TRBV5-1 to TRBJ2-1, with TRBD1 matching 9 bases. Losses at the gene ends were 0 bases for V and 7 bases for J; bases not matched to a gene: 5. Germline V gives CDR1 SGHRS, CDR2 YFSETQ. The CDR3 is 15 amino acids. The CDR3 region has the DNA TGCGCCAGCAGCTTGGGGGGACAGGGCCTTAATGAGCAGTTCTTC. Protein product: CASSLGGQGLNEQFF.

The chain joins TRBV7-2 to TRBJ1-2; a weak D match, TRBD1 (5 bases). Germline CDR1 SGHTA, CDR2 FQGNSA. Between the trimmed V and J ends, which lost 2 bases and 2 bases, there was a span of 18 bases. The CDR3 loop spans 17 amino acids. CDR3 loop: CASSLTGLSFTNYGYTF. The DNA of the CDR3 is TGTGCCAGCAGCTTAACAGGCCTCTCCTTTACCAACTATGGCTACACCTTC. Full variable domain (remainder filled in from reference TRBV7-2 and TRBJ1-2): GAGVSQSPSNKVTEKGKDVELRCDPISGHTALYWYRQSLGQGLEFLIYFQGNSAPDKSGLPSDRFSAERTGGSVSTLTIQRTQQEDSAVYLCASSLTGLSFTNYGYTFGSGTRLTVV.

The rearrangement links TRBV6-1 to TRBJ2-5; the D call may be TRBD1 or TRBD2 (5 bases each). The CDR3 has 17 residues. Germline CDR1 reads MNHNS; CDR2 reads SASEGT. V was clipped by 6 bases and J by 5 bases, with 25 bases between them. The CDR3 DNA reads TGTGCCAGCAGGCGTTATAGACGGGGATGGGGACCGGAGACCCAGTACTTC. This codes for CASRRYRRGWGPETQYF.

This clonotype came up many times. This chain connects TRBV6-5 to TRBJ2-7; tentatively, D is TRBD1 (5 bases). The CDR3 is 15 residues long. Germline assignment: CDR1 MNHEY and CDR2 SVGAGI. The V end was cut by 5 bases, the J end by 6 bases, with 20 bases between. The CDR3 region is CASSPRQFKVAEQYF. The CDR3 DNA reads as TGTGCCAGCAGTCCTCGACAGTTTAAGGTAGCCGAGCAGTACTTC.

To note about this clonotype: This may come from a read error, since a much larger clone is one base off. The J gene is TRBJ2-1, the V gene TRBV5-1, with 8 bases that match TRBD1. The CDR3 spans 15 residues. Germline loops: CDR1 SGHRS, CDR2 YFSETQ. The J segment lost 8 bases and the V segment lost 7 bases, leaving 14 bases of the junction unmatched. The chain's CDR3 is CASGSNRGVRDEQFF. The CDR3 DNA reads TGCGCCAGCGGCTCGAACAGGGGGGTTCGCGATGAGCAGTTCTTC.

Notes on this clonotype: A much larger clonotype is one base distant, so this may be a read error. The chain recombines TRBV28 with TRBJ2-1; D might be TRBD2 (6 bases). The V end was cut by 2 bases, the J end by 15 bases, with 14 bases between. CDR1 is MDHEN and CDR2 is SYDVKM in the germline V gene. The CDR3 loop spans 12 amino acids. The CDR3 DNA sequence: TGTGCCAGCAGTTTAATGGGGACGGAGGGGTTCTTC. Translation gives CASSLMGTEGFF.

There are a few counts of this clonotype. Mismatch with germline at one junction end may stem from a read error. The chain combines TRBV4-2 with TRBJ2-6; 7 bases map to TRBD1. Germline V gives CDR1 LGHNA, CDR2 YNFKEQ. The CDR3 consists of 18 residues. CDR3 nucleotide sequence: TGTGCCAGCAGCCAAGTAGGGACAGCCAACTCTGAGGCCAACGTCCTGACTTTC. Its translation: CASSQVGTANSEANVLTF.

This clonotype has only a few counts. V and J are TRBV5-6 and TRBJ2-1; no reliable D call. CDR1 is SGHDT, CDR2 YYEEEE, per germline. Trimming shortened V by 3 bases and J by 10 bases, and 8 bases separated the two germline ends. The CDR3 runs to 11 residues. Written as DNA, the CDR3 is TGTGCCAGCAGCTCCACTCTCGAGCAGTTCTTC. Its protein product is CASSSTLEQFF.

This clonotype turned up a few times. The rearrangement uses TRBV5-1 and TRBJ2-5, with 8 bases lining up with TRBD1. This CDR3 contains 17 residues. Per the germline V gene, CDR1 is SGHRS and CDR2 is YFSETQ. The junction had 10 bases not matched to a gene; V was cut back by 1 base and J by 2 bases. The CDR3: CASSLSLRTGNQETQYF. The CDR3 DNA reads as TGCGCCAGCAGCTTGAGTCTCAGGACAGGGAATCAAGAGACCCAGTACTTC.

At least ten counts were recorded for this clonotype. The rearrangement uses TRBV12-3 or TRBV12-4 and TRBJ2-1; 11 bases match TRBD2. The CDR3 consists of 14 residues. With V trimmed by 6 bases and J by 8 bases, 6 bases remained unmatched. The CDR3 here is CASRLSGGADEQFF. DNA for the CDR3: TGTGCCAGCAGGCTTAGCGGGGGGGCCGATGAGCAGTTCTTC.

This clonotype was detected a few times. The chain combines TRBV15 with TRBJ2-7; D not certain. The germline CDR1 and CDR2 sequences are LNHNV and YYDKDF (reference sequence). Trimming left V 5 bases short and J 6 bases short, with 14 bases between. The CDR3 loop spans 13 amino acids. For the CDR3, the DNA is TGTGCCACCAGCGTTCTGTATGAGGCCGAGCAGTACTTC. Amino acid sequence: CATSVLYEAEQYF.

This clonotype was detected many times. V and J are TRBV4-1 and TRBJ2-7, with D perhaps TRBD2 (6 bases). Trimming cost V 1 base and J 6 bases, with 19 bases left between them. Per the germline V gene, CDR1 is MGHRA and CDR2 is YSYEKL. The CDR3 is made up of 16 amino acids. The CDR3 DNA reads as TGCGCCAGCAGCCAAGCCCCGGGACTTGCTGGGGGCGAGCAGTACTTC. Protein: CASSQAPGLAGGEQYF.

About this clonotype: A much larger clone lies one base from this, so it may be a read error. The rearrangement joins TRBV12-3 or TRBV12-4 to TRBJ2-1, with D perhaps matching TRBD2 (5 bases). The CDR3 has 14 amino acids. V shed 3 bases and J shed 10 bases, with 16 bases lying between them. CDR3 nucleotide sequence: TGTGCCAGCAGTTTGGAGGCAGACACCTACGAGCAGTTCTTC. Translated, it gives CASSLEADTYEQFF.